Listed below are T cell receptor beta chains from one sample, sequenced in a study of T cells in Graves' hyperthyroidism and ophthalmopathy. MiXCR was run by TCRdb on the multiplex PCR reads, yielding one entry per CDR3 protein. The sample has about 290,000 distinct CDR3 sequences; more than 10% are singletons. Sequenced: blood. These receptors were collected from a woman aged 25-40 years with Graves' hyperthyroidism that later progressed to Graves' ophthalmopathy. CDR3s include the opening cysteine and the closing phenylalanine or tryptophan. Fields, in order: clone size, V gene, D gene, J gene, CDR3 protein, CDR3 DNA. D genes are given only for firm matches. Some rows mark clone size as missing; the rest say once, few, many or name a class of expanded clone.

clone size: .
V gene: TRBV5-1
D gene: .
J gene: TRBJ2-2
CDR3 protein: CASSLGVGRTGELFF
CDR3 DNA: TGCGCCAGCAGCTTGGGTGTGGGGCGCACCGGGGAGCTGTTTTTT

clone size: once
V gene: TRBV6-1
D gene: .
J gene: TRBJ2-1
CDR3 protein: CASSEKTGWGNNEQFF
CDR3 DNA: TGTGCCAGCAGTGAAAAGACCGGGTGGGGCAACAATGAGCAGTTCTTC

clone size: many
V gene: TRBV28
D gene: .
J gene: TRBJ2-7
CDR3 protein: CASRISGSYEQYF
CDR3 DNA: TGTGCCAGCAGGATTAGCGGTTCCTACGAGCAGTACTTC

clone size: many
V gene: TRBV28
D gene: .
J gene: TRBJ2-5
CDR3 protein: CASSWMGTQYF
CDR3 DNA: TGTGCCAGCAGTTGGATGGGGACCCAGTACTTC

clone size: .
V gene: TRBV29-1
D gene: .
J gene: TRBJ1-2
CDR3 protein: CSVELLYGYTF
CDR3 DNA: TGCAGCGTTGAATTACTATATGGCTACACCTTC

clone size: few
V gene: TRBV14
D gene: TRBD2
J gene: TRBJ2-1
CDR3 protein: CASSKTGLAGVEEQFF
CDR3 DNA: TGTGCCAGCAGCAAGACGGGACTAGCGGGAGTGGAAGAGCAGTTCTTC

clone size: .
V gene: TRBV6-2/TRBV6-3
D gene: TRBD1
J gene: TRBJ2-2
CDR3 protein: CASSYIRTGFGGELFF
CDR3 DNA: TGTGCCAGCAGTTACATCCGGACAGGGTTTGGCGGGGAGCTGTTTTTT

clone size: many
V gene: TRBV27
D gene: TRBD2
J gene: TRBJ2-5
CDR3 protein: CASSNSGRQTQYF
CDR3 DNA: TGTGCCAGCAGTAATAGCGGGAGGCAGACCCAGTACTTC

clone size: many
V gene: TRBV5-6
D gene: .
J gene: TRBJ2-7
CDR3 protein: CASSPWGTPTSYEQYF
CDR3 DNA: TGTGCCAGCAGCCCCTGGGGGACCCCGACGTCCTACGAGCAGTACTTC

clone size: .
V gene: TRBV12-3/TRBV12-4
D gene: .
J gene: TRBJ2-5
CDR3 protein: CASSLARAETQYF
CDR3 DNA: TGTGCCAGCAGTTTAGCCAGGGCGGAGACCCAGTACTTC

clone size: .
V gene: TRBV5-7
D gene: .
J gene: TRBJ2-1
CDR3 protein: CARARPRLKFF
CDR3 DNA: TGTGCCAGAGCCCGCCCTCGGCTGAAGTTCTTC

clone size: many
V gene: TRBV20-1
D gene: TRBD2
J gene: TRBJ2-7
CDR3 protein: CSASSGRTGEQYF
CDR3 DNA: TGCAGTGCTTCTAGCGGGAGGACGGGCGAGCAGTACTTC

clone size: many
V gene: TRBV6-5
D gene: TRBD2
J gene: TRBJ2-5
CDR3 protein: CASSYTIPGLADQETQYF
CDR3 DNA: TGTGCCAGCAGTTACACGATCCCGGGACTAGCGGACCAAGAGACCCAGTACTTC

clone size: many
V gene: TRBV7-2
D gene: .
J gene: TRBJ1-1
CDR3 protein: CASSSSGGNTEAFF
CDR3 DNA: TGTGCCAGCAGCTCCTCTGGCGGGAACACTGAAGCTTTCTTT

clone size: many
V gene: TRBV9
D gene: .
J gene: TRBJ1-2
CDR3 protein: CASSDLEGRNGYTF
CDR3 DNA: TGTGCCAGCAGCGACCTGGAAGGACGGAATGGCTACACCTTC

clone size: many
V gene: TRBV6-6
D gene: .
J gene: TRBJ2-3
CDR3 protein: CASSYPNAFGLASTDTQYF
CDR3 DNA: TGTGCCAGCAGTTACCCCAACGCCTTTGGACTCGCTAGCACAGATACGCAGTATTTT

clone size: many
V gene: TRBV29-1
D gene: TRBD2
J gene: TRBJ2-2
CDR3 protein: CSVGLAVNTGELFF
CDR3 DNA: TGCAGCGTTGGGCTAGCGGTGAACACCGGGGAGCTGTTTTTT

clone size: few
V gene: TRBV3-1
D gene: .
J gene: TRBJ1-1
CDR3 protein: CASSQDGGAFF
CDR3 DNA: TGTGCCAGCAGCCAAGATGGGGGAGCTTTCTTT

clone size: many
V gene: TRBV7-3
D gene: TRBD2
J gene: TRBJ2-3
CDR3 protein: CASSPNPGLAATDTQYF
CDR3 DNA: TGTGCCAGCAGCCCGAACCCGGGACTAGCGGCCACAGATACGCAGTATTTT

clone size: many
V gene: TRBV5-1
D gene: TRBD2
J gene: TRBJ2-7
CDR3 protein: CASGGTSGAYEQYF
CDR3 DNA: TGCGCCAGCGGAGGGACTAGCGGTGCCTACGAGCAGTACTTC

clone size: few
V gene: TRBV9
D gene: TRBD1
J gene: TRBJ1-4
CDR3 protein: CASSVSGQVTEKLFF
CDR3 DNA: TGTGCCAGCAGCGTCTCGGGACAGGTTACTGAAAAACTGTTTTTT

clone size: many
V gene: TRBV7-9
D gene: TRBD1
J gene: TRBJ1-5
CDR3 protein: CASSPTGVQPQHF
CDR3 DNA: TGTGCCAGCAGTCCAACAGGGGTTCAGCCCCAGCATTTT

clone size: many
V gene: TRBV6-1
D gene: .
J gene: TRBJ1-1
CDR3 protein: CASYPGVRVTEAFF
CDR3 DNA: TGTGCCAGTTACCCAGGGGTTCGTGTCACTGAAGCTTTCTTT

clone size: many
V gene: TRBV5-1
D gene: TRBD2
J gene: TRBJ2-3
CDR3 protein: CASSSAPRASGTADTQYF
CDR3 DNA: TGCGCCAGCAGCTCCGCCCCTAGGGCTAGCGGGACGGCCGATACGCAGTATTTT

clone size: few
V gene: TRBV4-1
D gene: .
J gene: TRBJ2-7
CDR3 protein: CASSQDSPYEQYF
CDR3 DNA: TGCGCCAGCAGCCAAGACTCGCCCTACGAGCAGTACTTC

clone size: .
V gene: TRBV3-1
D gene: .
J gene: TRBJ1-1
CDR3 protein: CAGSYGGGNTEAFF
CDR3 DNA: TGTGCCGGCAGCTATGGGGGGGGTAACACTGAAGCTTTCTTT

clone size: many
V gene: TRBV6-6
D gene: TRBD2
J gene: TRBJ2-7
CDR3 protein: CASSYRTSDLYEQYF
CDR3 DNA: TGTGCCAGCAGTTACCGGACTAGCGACCTCTACGAGCAGTACTTC

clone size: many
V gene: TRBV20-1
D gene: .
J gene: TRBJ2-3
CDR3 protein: CSARLAPDTQYF
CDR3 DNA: TGCAGTGCTAGATTAGCACCAGATACGCAGTATTTT

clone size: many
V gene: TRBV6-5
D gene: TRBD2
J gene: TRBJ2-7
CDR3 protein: CASSSSTSGNSYEQYF
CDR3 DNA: TGTGCCAGCAGTTCCTCTACTAGCGGGAACTCCTACGAGCAGTACTTC

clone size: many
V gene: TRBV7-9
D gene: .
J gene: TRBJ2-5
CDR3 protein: CASSNPRDYQETQYF
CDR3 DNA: TGTGCCAGCAGCAACCCCCGGGACTACCAAGAGACCCAGTACTTC

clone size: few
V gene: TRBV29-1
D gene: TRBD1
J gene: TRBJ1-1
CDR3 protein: CSAYRGEVNTEAFF
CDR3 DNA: TGCAGCGCGTACAGGGGCGAAGTGAACACTGAAGCTTTCTTT

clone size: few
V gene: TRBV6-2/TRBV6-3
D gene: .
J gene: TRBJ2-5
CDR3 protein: CASSLKAGVSQYF
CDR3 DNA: TGTGCCAGCAGCCTCAAGGCAGGGGTTTCCCAGTACTTC

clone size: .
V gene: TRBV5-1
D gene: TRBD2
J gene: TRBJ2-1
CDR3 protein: CASYPGLADYNEQFF
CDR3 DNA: TGCGCCAGCTACCCGGGACTAGCGGATTACAATGAGCAGTTCTTC

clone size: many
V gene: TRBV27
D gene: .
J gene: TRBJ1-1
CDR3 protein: CASSSPLMNTEAFF
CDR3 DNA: TGTGCCAGCAGTTCCCCCCTAATGAACACTGAAGCTTTCTTT

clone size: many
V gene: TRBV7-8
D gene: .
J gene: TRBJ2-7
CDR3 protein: CASSLGRGGTTEQYF
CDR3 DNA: TGTGCCAGCAGCTTAGGTCGGGGAGGAACGACCGAGCAGTACTTC

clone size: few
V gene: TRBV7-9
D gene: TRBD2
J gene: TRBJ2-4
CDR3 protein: CASSLDGGRASKNIQYF
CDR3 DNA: TGTGCCAGCAGCTTAGATGGCGGGAGGGCCTCCAAAAACATTCAGTACTTC